This paragraph covers one T cell receptor beta chain sequence. The antigen it recognizes is unknown. Base qualities are missing; no much larger clone stands one base away. CDR1 LGHDT and CDR2 YNNKEL are derived from the germline V gene (reference sequence). Trimming accounts for 4 bases at V and 5 bases at J, while the number of junction bases matched to no gene is 7. The CDR3, from cysteine to phenylalanine, totals 14 residues. This entry keeps only the CDR3 DNA: 42 bases, framed from base 1. Taken with the paper, the label for time point translates to: about 28 days (+/-7) after the second vaccine dose. AZD1222 recipients with second doses at about 4 weeks or about 12 weeks were pooled, because spike-specific TCR depth and breadth did not differ between schedules. The vaccinee samples were drawn from two UK trials, COV001 and COV002, one of which was a single-blind randomized controlled phase 2/3 trial testing AZD1222 (ChAdOx1 nCoV-19) in healthy adults. For TCRbeta chain sequencing, PBMC samples were collected from trial participants at day 0 and at day 28 after the second dose.

The CDR3 regions of human TCRbeta chains were subjected to immunosequencing. From the authors' description of their analysis: Repertoire TCRs were matched against a reference library of SARS-CoV-2-specific TCRs generated with the MIRA antigen-specificity platform. Breadth meant the fraction of unique TCRs that were SARS-CoV-2-associated, whereas depth meant the fraction of total T cells that were SARS-CoV-2-associated. Using the MIRA data, each spike-specific TCR was mapped to the spike region that the TCR reacts to and placed in a CD4 or CD8 class. Log10-transformed breadth and depth values were compared by one-way ANOVA with Sidak's multiple comparisons tests. The table comes from immuneACCESS by way of TCRdb, which keeps in-frame sequences with V and J called. Part of the clones is missing from these tables; in studies checked, under half for an unresolved V gene and the rest for unknown reasons. The DNA gave D and trimming, while V, J and clone size come from that table. The sample table shows fewer than 100,000 clones, and around nine tenths are seen once. The top ten constitute 15% to 20% of the sample.

The data originate from a study of T cell responses to AZD1222 COVID-19 vaccine (dated by TCRdb to the early 2020s). In terms of the full investigation: TCR sequencing was performed for about 240 trial participants, of whom about 200 were given two doses of AZD1222 and approximately 25 were given two doses of MenACWY control vaccine. Enrollment into the trials was organized by age into subgroups of 18-55, 56-69 and 70-plus years, and those subgroups contained approximately 160, 26 and 62 TCR-sequenced participants, respectively. Results the study describes overall, beyond this receptor: Conclusions about previously exposed vaccinees were limited because only a handful of AZD1222 recipients were SARS-CoV-2 seropositive at baseline. Participants were mostly white British, with more females than males. The authors suggested clonal diversity may have been underestimated. Because no day 14 peak-response samples were available, the repertoires could be characterized only after the peak T cell response. Nearly half of unique spike-specific TCRs reportedly recognized epitopes outside regions mutated in the B.1.351 and B.1.1.7 variants. The 56-69-year group was small, and its depth increase did not reach significance, likely because of low power. Spike-specific TCR breadth and depth rose significantly after two AZD1222 doses compared with day 0 and with MenACWY recipients. CD4 TCRs associated with the vaccine covered the entire spike protein, and the dominant responses were in regions 160-218 and 743-854.

The TCR originated in an adult who received the AZD1222 COVID-19 vaccine. This material consisted of peripheral blood, taken 28 days after the second AZD1222 dose. The chain is assembled from TRBV3-1 (or the pseudogene TRBV3-2) and TRBJ2-7; 8 central bases correspond to TRBD2. At the DNA level, the sequence is TGTGCCAGCAGCCTCAGCGGGAGTTCCCACGAGCAGTACTTC. The encoded protein is CASSLSGSSHEQYF.